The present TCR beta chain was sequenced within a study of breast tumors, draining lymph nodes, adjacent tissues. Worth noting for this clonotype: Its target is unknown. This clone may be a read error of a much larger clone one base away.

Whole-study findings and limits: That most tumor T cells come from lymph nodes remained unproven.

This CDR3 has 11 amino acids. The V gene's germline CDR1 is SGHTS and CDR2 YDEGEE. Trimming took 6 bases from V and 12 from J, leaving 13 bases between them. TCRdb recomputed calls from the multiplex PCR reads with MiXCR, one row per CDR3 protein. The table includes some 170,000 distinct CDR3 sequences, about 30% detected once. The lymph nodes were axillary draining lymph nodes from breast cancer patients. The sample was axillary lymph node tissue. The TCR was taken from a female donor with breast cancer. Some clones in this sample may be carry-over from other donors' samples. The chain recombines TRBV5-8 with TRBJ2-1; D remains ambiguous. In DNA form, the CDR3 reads TGTGCCAGCACCTATTACGGTGCGCAGTTCTTC. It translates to CASTYYGAQFF. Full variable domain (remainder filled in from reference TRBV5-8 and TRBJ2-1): EAGVTQSPTHLIKTRGQQATLRCSPISGHTSVYWYQQALGLGLQFLLWYDEGEERNRGNFPPRFSGRQFPNYSSELNVNALELEDSALYLCASTYYGAQFFGPGTRLTVL.